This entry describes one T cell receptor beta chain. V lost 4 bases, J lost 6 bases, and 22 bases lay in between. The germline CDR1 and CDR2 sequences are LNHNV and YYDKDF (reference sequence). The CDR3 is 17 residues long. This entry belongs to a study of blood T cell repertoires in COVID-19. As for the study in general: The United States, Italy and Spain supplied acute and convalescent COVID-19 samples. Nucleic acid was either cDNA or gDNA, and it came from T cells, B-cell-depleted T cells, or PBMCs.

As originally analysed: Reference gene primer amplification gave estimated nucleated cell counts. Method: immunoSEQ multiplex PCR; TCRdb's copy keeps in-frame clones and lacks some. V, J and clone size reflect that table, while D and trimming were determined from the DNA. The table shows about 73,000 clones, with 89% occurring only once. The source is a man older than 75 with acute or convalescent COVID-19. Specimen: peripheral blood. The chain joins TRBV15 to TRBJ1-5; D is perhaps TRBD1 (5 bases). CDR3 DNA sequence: TGTGCCACCAGCACTACAGGATCTGGGACTGGTATTCAGCCCCAGCATTTT. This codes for CATSTTGSGTGIQPQHF.